A selection of T cell receptor beta chains follows, all from one sample in a study of OX40 agonist ivuxolimab in advanced cancers. Data came from immunoSEQ multiplex PCR; TCRdb stores just in-frame clones and leaves some out. Of 83,000 or so clones listed, 80% to 90% are singletons. The sequencing here drew on CD4+ or CD8+ T cells sorted from blood, taken in a trial of the OX40 agonist ivuxolimab. The receptors here all came from an adult with an advanced solid tumor such as melanoma, head and neck, liver or kidney cancer. CDR3s include the opening cysteine and the closing phenylalanine or tryptophan. A D gene is named only where the DNA matches it firmly. The listing skips clone size in some rows; elsewhere it reads once, few, many or a size class.

TRBD2 TRBJ2-1 TRBV7-3 . TGTGCCAGCAGCCTCGCCGGGACTAGCCTTCACAATGAGCAGTTCTTC CASSLAGTSLHNEQFF
TRBD1 TRBJ1-5 TRBV19 . TGTGCCAGTACGTACCTGGGGACAGCTAGCAATCAGCCCCAGCATTTT CASTYLGTASNQPQHF
. TRBJ1-3 TRBV11-2 . TGTGCCAGCAGCCGACAGCGCTCTGGAAACACCATATATTTT CASSRQRSGNTIYF
. TRBJ2-7 TRBV30 . TGTGCCTGGAGTTGGGTCAGTTACGAGCAGTACTTC CAWSWVSYEQYF
TRBD2 TRBJ2-3 TRBV7-3 . TGTGCCAGCAGCAAAGGCGGGAGCGGGCCCACAGATACGCAGTATTTT CASSKGGSGPTDTQYF
. TRBJ1-3 TRBV7-9 . TGTGCCAGCAGCGACAGGAATCTGGCTGGAAACACCATATATTTT CASSDRNLAGNTIYF
. TRBJ2-7 TRBV6-1 . TGTGCCAGCAGAAGTCAGGGAAACGAGCAGTACTTC CASRSQGNEQYF
. TRBJ1-2 TRBV6-1 . TGTGCCAGCAGTGGTGGCTTCGGCTACACCTTC CASSGGFGYTF
. TRBJ2-2 TRBV15 . TGTGCCACCAGCGGACAGAACACCGGGGAGCTGTTTTTT CATSGQNTGELFF
. TRBJ2-7 TRBV18 . TGTGCCAGCTCACCACGCCAGGGGAGCTCCTACGAGCAGTACTTC CASSPRQGSSYEQYF
. TRBJ1-1 TRBV7-6 . TGTGCCAGCAGCCCTAGTCCAGCGAACACTGAAGCTTTCTTT CASSPSPANTEAFF
TRBD1 TRBJ2-7 TRBV19 . TGTGCCAGTAGGCGTACCACGGGACAGAACTCCTACGAGCAGTACTTC CASRRTTGQNSYEQYF
. TRBJ2-7 TRBV27 . TGTGCCAGCTCACGGGACGGACCCTACGAGCAGTACTTC CASSRDGPYEQYF
. TRBJ1-1 TRBV4-3 . TGCGCCAGCAGCCAGGGTGACAGACAGAACACTGAAGCTTTCTTT CASSQGDRQNTEAFF
. TRBJ2-2 TRBV7-3 . TGTGCCAGCAGCTTAACGTTTCGCACCGGGGAGCTGTTTTTT CASSLTFRTGELFF
TRBD2 TRBJ2-2 TRBV7-8 once TGTGCCAGCAGGGGGACTAGCGGGGCCCCCGGGGAGCTGTTTTTT CASRGTSGAPGELFF
. TRBJ2-5 TRBV4-3 . TGCGCCAGCAGCCGGGCTCCACGCGAGACCCAGTACTTC CASSRAPRETQYF
. TRBJ2-7 TRBV5-8 few TGTGCCAGCAGCTTACGTGGATCCTACGAGCAGTACTTC CASSLRGSYEQYF
TRBD2 TRBJ2-7 TRBV5-6 . TGTGCCAGCAAACTAGCGGGGCTTTACTACGAGCAGTACTTC CASKLAGLYYEQYF
. TRBJ1-5 TRBV4-2 few TGTGCCAGCAGCCAGACATTAGGCAATCAGCCCCAGCATTTT CASSQTLGNQPQHF
. TRBJ2-5 TRBV7-8 . TGTGCCAGCAGCTTACGAGGTTTAAGACAAGAGACCCAGTACTTC CASSLRGLRQETQYF
. TRBJ1-2 TRBV4-3 . TGCGCCAGCAGCCTTCAGGGCGCCGGTGGCTACACCTTC CASSLQGAGGYTF
. TRBJ1-1 TRBV19 few TGTGCCAGTAGTACCGCCGGGGTAAGGGACACTGAAGCTTTCTTT CASSTAGVRDTEAFF
. TRBJ1-2 TRBV6-5 . TGTGCCAGCGGGTCCTATGGCTACACCTTC CASGSYGYTF
TRBD1 TRBJ1-1 TRBV27 . TGTGCCAGCAGTTTCCGACAGGGGAACACTGAAGCTTTCTTT CASSFRQGNTEAFF
. TRBJ2-2 TRBV5-1 once TGCGCCAGCAGCTTGGAGGGTCCTATTACCGGGGAGCTGTTTTTT CASSLEGPITGELFF
. TRBJ1-5 TRBV4-3 . TGCGCCAGCAGCCAAGATCGTACAGGGAGACAGCCCCAGCATTTT CASSQDRTGRQPQHF
TRBD2 TRBJ2-4 TRBV30 . TGTGCCTGGAGTGCGACTAGCGGGAGAGGAGGCAAAAACATTCAGTACTTC CAWSATSGRGGKNIQYF
. TRBJ1-2 TRBV7-9 . TGTGCCAGCAGCCGTGACAGCTTCTATGGCTACACCTTC CASSRDSFYGYTF
. TRBJ1-5 TRBV19 . TGTGCCAGTAGTATAGAAGGGGCAGCCCGGGGGCCCCAGCATTTT CASSIEGAARGPQHF
TRBD2 TRBJ2-7 TRBV27 . TGTGCCAGCAGTATCACCAGCTCCGGGGGGGGGCTTAAGTACTTC CASSITSSGGGLKYF
. TRBJ2-7 TRBV18 . TGTGCCAGCTCACCACGGCAGGCCAGGCCCTCCGGGGATTACGAGCAGTACTTC CASSPRQARPSGDYEQYF
. TRBJ1-1 TRBV11-3 few TGTGCCAGCAGCTTAGGGCGGAACACTGAAGCTTTCTTT CASSLGRNTEAFF
. TRBJ2-7 TRBV29-1 few TGCAGCGTTACCCAATCCAGGACAGTGCTATACGAGCAGTACTTC CSVTQSRTVLYEQYF
. TRBJ2-1 TRBV21-1 few TGTGCCAGCAGCAAATCTAGCGGGAGACGAGATGAGCAGTTCTTC CASSKSSGRRDEQFF